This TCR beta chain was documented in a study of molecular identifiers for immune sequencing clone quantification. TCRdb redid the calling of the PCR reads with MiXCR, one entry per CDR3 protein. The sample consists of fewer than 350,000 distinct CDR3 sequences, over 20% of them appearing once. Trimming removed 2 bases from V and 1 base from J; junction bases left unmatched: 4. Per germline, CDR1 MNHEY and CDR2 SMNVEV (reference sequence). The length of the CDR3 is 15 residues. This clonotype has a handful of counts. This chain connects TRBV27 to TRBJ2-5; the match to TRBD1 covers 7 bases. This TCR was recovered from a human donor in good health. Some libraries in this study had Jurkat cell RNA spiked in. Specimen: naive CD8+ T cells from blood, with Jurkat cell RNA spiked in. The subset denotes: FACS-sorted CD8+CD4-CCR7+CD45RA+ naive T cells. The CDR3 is CASSLLGTAQETQYF. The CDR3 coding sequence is TGTGCCAGCAGTTTACTTGGGACAGCCCAAGAGACCCAGTACTTC.